This T cell receptor (beta chain) came from a study of long-term antiretroviral therapy in people with HIV. Study-level results: Nothing was known about ART adherence, viral resistance or changes in therapy.

Researchers report immunoSEQ v3.0 was run at survey level. Clones were sequenced by immunoSEQ multiplex PCR, and TCRdb holds only the in-frame ones, with some missing. The sample includes tens of thousands of clones, over 75% of them seen just once. Germline values: CDR1 SEHNR, CDR2 FQNEAQ (reference sequence). V gave up 0 bases and J gave up 0 bases, with 9 bases separating them. This CDR3 is 17 amino acids long. Sampling of each donor yielded at least one pre-ART PBMC sample and at least two post-ART PBMC samples. To note about this clone: Its antigen is unidentified.

The chain is built from TRBV7-9 and TRBJ1-6; D not resolved. The sequence was obtained from a man between 18 and 29 years old with HIV. The material sequenced was unsorted PBMCs, taken 0.8 years before starting antiretroviral therapy. In nucleotides, the CDR3 is TGTGCCAGCAGCTTAGCCCGGCCAAGCTCCTATAATTCACCCCTCCACTTT. This encodes CASSLARPSSYNSPLHF.